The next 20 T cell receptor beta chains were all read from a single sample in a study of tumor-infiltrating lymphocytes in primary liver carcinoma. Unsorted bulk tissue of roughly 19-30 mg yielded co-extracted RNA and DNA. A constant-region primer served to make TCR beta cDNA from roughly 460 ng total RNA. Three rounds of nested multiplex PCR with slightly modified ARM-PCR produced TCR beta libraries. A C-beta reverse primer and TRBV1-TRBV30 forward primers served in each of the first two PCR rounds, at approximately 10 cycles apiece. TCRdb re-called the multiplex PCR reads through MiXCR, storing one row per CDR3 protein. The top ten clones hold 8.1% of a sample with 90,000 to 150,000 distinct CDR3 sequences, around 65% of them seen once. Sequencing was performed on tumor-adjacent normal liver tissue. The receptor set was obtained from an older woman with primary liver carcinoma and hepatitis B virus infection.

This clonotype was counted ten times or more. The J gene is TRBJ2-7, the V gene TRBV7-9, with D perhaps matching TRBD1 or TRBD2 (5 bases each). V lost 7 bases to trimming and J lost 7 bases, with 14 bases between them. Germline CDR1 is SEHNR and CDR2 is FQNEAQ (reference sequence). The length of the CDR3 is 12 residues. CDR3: CASTIVGDEQYF. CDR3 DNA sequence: TGTGCCAGCACCATCGTGGGGGATGAGCAGTACTTC.

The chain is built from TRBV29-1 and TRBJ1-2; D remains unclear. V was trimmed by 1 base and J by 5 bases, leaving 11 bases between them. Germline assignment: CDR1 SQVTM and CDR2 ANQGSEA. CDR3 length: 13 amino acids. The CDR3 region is CSVEGLQLYGYTF. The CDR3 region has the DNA TGCAGCGTTGAAGGCCTACAGCTTTATGGCTACACCTTC.

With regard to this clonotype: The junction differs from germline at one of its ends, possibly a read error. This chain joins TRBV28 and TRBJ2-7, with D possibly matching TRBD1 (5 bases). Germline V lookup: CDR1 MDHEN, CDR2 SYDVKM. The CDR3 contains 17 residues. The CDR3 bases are TGTGCCAGCCCACCGACGCTCGACAGCCCGAGCTCCTACAAGCAGTACTTC. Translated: CASPPTLDSPSSYKQYF.

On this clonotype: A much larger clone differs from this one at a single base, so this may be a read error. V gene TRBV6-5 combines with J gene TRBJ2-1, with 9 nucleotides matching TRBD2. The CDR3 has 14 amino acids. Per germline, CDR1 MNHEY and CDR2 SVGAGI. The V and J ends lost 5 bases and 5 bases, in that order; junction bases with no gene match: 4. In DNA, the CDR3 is TGTGCCAGCAGTAGGACTAGCGCCCACAATGAGCAGTTCTTC. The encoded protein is CASSRTSAHNEQFF.

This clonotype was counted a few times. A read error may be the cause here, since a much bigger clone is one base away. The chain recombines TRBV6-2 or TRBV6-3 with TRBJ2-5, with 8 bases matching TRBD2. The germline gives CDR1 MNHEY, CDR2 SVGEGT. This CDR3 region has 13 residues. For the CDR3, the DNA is TGTGCCAGCAAGGTAGCGGGATCGGAGACCCAGTGCTTC. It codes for CASKVAGSETQCF.

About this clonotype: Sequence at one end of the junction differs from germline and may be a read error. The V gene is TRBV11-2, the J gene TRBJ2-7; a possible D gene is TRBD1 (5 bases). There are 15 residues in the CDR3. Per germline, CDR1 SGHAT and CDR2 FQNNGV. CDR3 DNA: TGTGCCTACAGCTTAGACACAGGCCATACGTCCGAGCAATACTTC. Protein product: CAYSLDTGHTSEQYF. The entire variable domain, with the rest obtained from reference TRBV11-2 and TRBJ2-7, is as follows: EAGVAQSPRYKIIEKRQSVAFWCNPISGHATLYWYQQILGQGPKLLIQFQNNGVVDDSQLPKDRFSAERLKGVDSTLKIQPAKLEDSAVYLCAYSLDTGHTSEQYFGPGTRLTVT.

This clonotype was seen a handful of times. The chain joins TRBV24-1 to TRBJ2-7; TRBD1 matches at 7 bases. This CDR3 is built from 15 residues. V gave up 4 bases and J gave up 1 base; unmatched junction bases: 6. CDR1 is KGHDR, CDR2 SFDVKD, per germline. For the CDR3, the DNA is TGTGCCACCAGTGACGGGACAGCCCCGTCCTACGAGCAGTACTTC. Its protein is CATSDGTAPSYEQYF.

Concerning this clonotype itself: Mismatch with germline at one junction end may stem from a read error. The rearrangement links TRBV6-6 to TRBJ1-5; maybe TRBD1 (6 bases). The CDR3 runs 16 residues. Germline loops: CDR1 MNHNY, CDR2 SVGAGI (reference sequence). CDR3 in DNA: TGTGCCAGCAGTTCGTCGACAGGCCCCGGGAGTCAGTCCCAGCATTTT. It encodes CASSSSTGPGSQSQHF.

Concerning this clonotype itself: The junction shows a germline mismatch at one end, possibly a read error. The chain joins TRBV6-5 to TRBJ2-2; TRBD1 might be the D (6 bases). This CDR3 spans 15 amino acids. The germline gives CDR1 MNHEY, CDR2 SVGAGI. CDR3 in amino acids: CVSSLGQADTGELFF. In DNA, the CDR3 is TGTGTCAGCAGTCTGGGACAAGCGGACACCGGGGAGCTGTTTTTT.

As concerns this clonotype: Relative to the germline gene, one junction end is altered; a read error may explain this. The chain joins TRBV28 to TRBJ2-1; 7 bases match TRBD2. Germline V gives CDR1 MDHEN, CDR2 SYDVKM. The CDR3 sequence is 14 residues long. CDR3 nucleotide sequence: TGTGCCAGCAGTCCATGGCCGGGAGGAAATGAGCAGTTCTTT. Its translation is CASSPWPGGNEQFF. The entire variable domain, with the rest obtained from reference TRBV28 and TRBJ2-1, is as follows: DVKVTQSSRYLVKRTGEKVFLECVQDMDHENMFWYRQDPGLGLRLIYFSYDVKMKEKGDIPEGYSVSREKKERFSLILESASTNQTSMYLCASSPWPGGNEQFFGPGTRLTVL.

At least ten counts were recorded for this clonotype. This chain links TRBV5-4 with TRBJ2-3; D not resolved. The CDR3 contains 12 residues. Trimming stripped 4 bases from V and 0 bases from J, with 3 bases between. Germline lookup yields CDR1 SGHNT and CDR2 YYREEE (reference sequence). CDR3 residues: CASSLSTDTQYF. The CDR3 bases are TGTGCCAGCAGCCTGAGCACAGATACGCAGTATTTT.

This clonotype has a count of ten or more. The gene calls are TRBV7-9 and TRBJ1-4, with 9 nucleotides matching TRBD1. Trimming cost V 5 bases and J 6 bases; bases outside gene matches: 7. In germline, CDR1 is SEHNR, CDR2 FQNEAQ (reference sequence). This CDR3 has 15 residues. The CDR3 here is CASSDGQGRDEKLFF. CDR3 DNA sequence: TGTGCCAGCAGCGATGGACAGGGGCGTGATGAAAAACTGTTTTTT.

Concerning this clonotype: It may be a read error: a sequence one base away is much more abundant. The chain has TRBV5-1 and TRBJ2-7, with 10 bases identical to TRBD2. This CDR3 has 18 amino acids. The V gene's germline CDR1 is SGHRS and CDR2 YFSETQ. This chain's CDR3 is CTSSFNAVGSGRAYEQYF. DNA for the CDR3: TGCACCAGCAGCTTCAACGCCGTAGGGAGCGGGAGGGCCTACGAGCAGTACTTC.

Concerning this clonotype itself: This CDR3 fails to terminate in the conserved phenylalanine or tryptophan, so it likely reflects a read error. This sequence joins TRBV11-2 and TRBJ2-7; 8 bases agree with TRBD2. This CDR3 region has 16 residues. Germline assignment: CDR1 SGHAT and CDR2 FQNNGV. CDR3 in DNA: TGTGCTAGCAGCTACGGCGGGAGGACCTCGGGGAGCGAGCAGTACTCC. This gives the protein CASSYGGRTSGSEQYS.

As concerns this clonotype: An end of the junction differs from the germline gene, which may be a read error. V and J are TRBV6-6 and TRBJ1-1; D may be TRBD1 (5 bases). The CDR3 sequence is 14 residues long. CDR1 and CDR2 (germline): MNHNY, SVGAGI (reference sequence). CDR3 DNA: TGCGCCAGCACCCTGGAGAGGGGATTCACTGAAGCTTTCTTT. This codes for CASTLERGFTEAFF.

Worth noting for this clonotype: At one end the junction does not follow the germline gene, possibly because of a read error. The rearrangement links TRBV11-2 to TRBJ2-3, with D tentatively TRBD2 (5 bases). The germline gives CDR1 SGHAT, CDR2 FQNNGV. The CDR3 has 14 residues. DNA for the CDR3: TGTGCCAACAGCCCCGAATCGGGGTCAGATACGCAGTATTTT. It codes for CANSPESGSDTQYF.

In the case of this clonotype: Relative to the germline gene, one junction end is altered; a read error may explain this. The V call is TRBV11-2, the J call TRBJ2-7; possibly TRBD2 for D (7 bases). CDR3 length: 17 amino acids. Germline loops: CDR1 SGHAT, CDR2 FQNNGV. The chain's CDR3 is CTSSPDFPRGGSYEQYF. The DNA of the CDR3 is TGTACCAGCAGCCCCGACTTCCCTAGGGGGGGCTCCTACGAGCAGTACTTC.

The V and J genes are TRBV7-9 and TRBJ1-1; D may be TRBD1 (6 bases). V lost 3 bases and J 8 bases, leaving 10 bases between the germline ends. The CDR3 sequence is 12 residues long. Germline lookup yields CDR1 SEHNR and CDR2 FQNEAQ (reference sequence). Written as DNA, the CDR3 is TGTGCCAGCAGCTTCCATGGACAGGAAGCTTTCTTT. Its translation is CASSFHGQEAFF.

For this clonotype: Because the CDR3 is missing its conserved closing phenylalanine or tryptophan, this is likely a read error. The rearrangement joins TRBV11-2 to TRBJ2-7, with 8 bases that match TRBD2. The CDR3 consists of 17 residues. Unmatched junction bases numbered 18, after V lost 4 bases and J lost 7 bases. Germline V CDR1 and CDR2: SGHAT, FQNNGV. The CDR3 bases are TGTGCCAGCAGCTACAACCAGCCGGAACTAGCGGACGGGGAGCAGTACTCC. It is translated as CASSYNQPELADGEQYS.

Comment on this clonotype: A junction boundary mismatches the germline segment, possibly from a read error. CDR3: CASSQRVGTDTQYF. For the CDR3, the DNA is TGTGCCAGCAGCCAGCGGGTGGGCACAGATACGCAGTACTTT. The chain recombines TRBV6-6 with TRBJ2-3; weak D call: TRBD2 (6 bases). The CDR3 is made up of 14 amino acids. Germline CDR1 MNHNY, CDR2 SVGAGI (reference sequence).